Shown below are 8 T cell receptor beta chains from a single sample sequenced in a study of cytomegalovirus exposure and HLA in healthy donors. Using immunoSEQ multiplex PCR, the repertoire was profiled, and TCRdb retains in-frame clones only, with some absent. Seen here are 95,000 to 150,000 clones, nearly 90% observed once, and the top ten hold approximately 1%. Input material: PBMCs. Every receptor here comes from a woman between 18 and 29 years old in good health and CMV-seronegative.

This chain connects TRBV6-5 to TRBJ2-6; 7 bases fit TRBD2. With V trimmed by 4 bases and J by 4 bases, 4 bases remained unmatched. This CDR3 is 15 amino acids long. Germline V CDR1 and CDR2: MNHEY, SVGAGI. In nucleotides, the CDR3 is TGTGCCAGCAGTTTGGGGACTACCGGGGCCAACGTCCTGACTTTC. This sequence encodes CASSLGTTGANVLTF.

The CDR3 here is CSVEEGNTIYF. CDR3 DNA sequence: TGCAGCGTTGAGGAGGGAAACACCATATATTTT. The J gene is TRBJ1-3, the V gene TRBV29-1; D unclear. The length of the CDR3 is 11 residues. The V gene lost 3 bases and the J gene lost 4 bases, with 4 bases spanning the gap. Germline assignment: CDR1 SQVTM and CDR2 ANQGSEA.

V is TRBV27 and J is TRBJ2-1, with 9 bases matching TRBD2. This CDR3 spans 15 amino acids. Germline CDR1 is MNHEY and CDR2 is SMNVEV (reference sequence). Trimming at V came to 11 bases and at J to 5 bases, leaving 13 bases not matched to a gene. This CDR3 is CAAPPLAGQNNEQFF. CDR3 nucleotide sequence: TGTGCCGCACCCCCTCTAGCGGGACAAAACAATGAGCAGTTCTTC.

The chain combines TRBV11-2 with TRBJ2-7, with 13 bases lining up with TRBD2. Trimming removed 5 bases from V and 0 bases from J; junction bases left unmatched: 4. Germline CDR1 reads SGHAT; CDR2 reads FQNNGV. There are 16 residues in the CDR3. The CDR3 is CASSLGLAGVSYEQYV. The CDR3 nucleotides read TGTGCCAGCAGCCTTGGACTAGCGGGGGTCTCCTACGAGCAGTACGTC.

The chain employs TRBV28 and TRBJ2-7, with 8 bases aligning to TRBD2. Germline loops: CDR1 MDHEN, CDR2 SYDVKM. This CDR3 spans 15 amino acids. Trimming removed 1 base from V and 3 bases from J; junction bases left unmatched: 5. The CDR3 protein is CASSLFGLAGYEQYF. The DNA of the CDR3 is TGTGCCAGCAGTTTATTTGGGCTAGCGGGCTACGAGCAGTACTTC.

The chain carries TRBV27 and TRBJ2-5, with 8 bases fitting TRBD2. Trimming removed 6 bases from V and 5 bases from J; junction bases left unmatched: 14. Germline CDR1 is MNHEY and CDR2 is SMNVEV (reference sequence). The CDR3 has 16 amino acids. The CDR3 sequence is CASSSAVAGGRETQYF. Here the CDR3 DNA reads TGTGCCAGCAGCTCAGCGGTGGCGGGGGGCAGGGAGACCCAGTACTTC.

This clone was observed a single time. The gene calls are TRBV5-1 and TRBJ2-1; TRBD2 matches 15 bases. The CDR3 contains 18 residues. CDR1 is SGHRS, CDR2 YFSETQ, per germline. The V segment lost 4 bases and the J segment 3 bases; nucleotides outside the gene matches: 8. In nucleotides, the CDR3 is TGCGCCAGCAGCCAAGGACTAGCGGGAGGGCCAAACTACAATGAGCAGTTCTTC. Its translation is CASSQGLAGGPNYNEQFF. Complete variable domain (other parts from reference TRBV5-1 and TRBJ2-1): KAGVTQTPRYLIKTRGQQVTLSCSPISGHRSVSWYQQTPGQGLQFLFEYFSETQRNKGNFPGRFSGRQFSNSRSEMNVSTLELGDSALYLCASSQGLAGGPNYNEQFFGPGTRLTVL.

The CDR3 DNA is TGTGCCAGCAGGCCCAGGGCTAATGAAAAACTGTTTTTT. Translation gives CASRPRANEKLFF. The V gene is TRBV11-2, the J gene TRBJ1-4, with D possibly TRBD1 on 5 matching bases. This CDR3 has 13 residues. V was cut by 6 bases and J by 3 bases, with 8 bases left in between. Germline CDR1 and CDR2: SGHAT and FQNNGV.